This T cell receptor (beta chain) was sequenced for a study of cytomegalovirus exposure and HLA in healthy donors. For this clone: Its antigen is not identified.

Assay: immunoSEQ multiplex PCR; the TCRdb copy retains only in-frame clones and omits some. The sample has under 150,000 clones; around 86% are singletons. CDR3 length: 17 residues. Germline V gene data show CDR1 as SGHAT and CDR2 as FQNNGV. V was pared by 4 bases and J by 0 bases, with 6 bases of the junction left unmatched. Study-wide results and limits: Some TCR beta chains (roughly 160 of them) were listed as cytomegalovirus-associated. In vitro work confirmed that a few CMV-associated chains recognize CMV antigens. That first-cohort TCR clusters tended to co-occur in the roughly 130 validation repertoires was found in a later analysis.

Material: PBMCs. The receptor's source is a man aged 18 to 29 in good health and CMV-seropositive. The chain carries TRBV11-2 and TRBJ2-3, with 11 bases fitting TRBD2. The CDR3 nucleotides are TGTGCCAGCAGCTCCGGGACTAGCGGCATTAGCACAGATACGCAGTATTTT. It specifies CASSSGTSGISTDTQYF. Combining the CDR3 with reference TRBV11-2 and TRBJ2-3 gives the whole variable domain EAGVAQSPRYKIIEKRQSVAFWCNPISGHATLYWYQQILGQGPKLLIQFQNNGVVDDSQLPKDRFSAERLKGVDSTLKIQPAKLEDSAVYLCASSSGTSGISTDTQYFGPGTRLTVL.